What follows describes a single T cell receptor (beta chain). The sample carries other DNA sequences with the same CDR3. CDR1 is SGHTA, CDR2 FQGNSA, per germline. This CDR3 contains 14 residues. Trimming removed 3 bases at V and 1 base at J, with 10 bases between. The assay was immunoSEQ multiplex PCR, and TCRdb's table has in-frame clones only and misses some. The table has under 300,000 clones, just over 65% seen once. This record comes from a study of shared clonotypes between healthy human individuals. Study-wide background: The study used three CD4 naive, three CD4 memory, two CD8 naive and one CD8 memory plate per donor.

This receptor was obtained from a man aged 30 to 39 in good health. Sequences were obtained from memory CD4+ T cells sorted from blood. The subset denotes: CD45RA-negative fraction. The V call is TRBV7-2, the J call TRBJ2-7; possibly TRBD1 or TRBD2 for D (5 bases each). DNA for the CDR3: TGTGCCAGCAGCTTGGGACCCTCGTCCTACGAGCAGTACTTC. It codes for CASSLGPSSYEQYF.